This entry is about one T cell receptor beta chain. PCR was performed using 60 Vbeta and 13 Jbeta primers. The assay was immunoSEQ multiplex PCR, and TCRdb's table has in-frame clones only and misses some. The repertoire consists of some 100,000 clones, with about 69% occurring once and the leading ten covering approximately 15%. The data originate from a study of cytomegalovirus exposure and HLA in healthy donors. The sequenced material came from PBMCs. The origin of this receptor is a woman aged 18-35 years in good health and CMV-seropositive.

The DNA of the CDR3 is TGTGCCAGCAGCTGGCTAGCGGGAGGGGCCGGAGAGCAGTACTTC. Its translation is CASSWLAGGAGEQYF. The rearrangement links TRBV28 to TRBJ2-7, with 12 bases that match TRBD2. From germline, CDR1 is MDHEN and CDR2 SYDVKM. CDR3 length: 15 residues. Trimming took 6 bases from V and 7 from J; bases not matched to a gene: 10.